This passage covers 18 T cell receptor beta chains from one sample sequenced in a study of human T cells and chemical hapten exposure. TCRdb reprocessed the RACE reads via MiXCR and lists one record per CDR3 protein. The data show roughly 38,000 distinct CDR3 sequences, 12% seen once. Documented time point: pre-sensitization, week 0. Noted treatment: therapeutic diphenylcyclopropenone sensitization with weekly scalp DPC. Total RNA was isolated from whole blood that had not been fractionated. Sequenced here: whole blood, sampled in connection with sensitization to the hapten diphenylcyclopropenone (DPC). These receptors came from a woman aged 35 to 49 with alopecia areata. Some clones in this sample may be carry-over from other donors' samples.

This clonotype was found many times. This chain links TRBV5-4 with TRBJ2-5; 8 bases are a match to TRBD1. Germline CDR1 SGHNT, CDR2 YYREEE (reference sequence). The ends lost 4 bases at V and 2 bases at J; junction bases unmatched: 4. There are 14 residues in the CDR3. CDR3: CASSHWTGQETQYF. The CDR3 coding sequence is TGTGCCAGCAGCCATTGGACAGGGCAAGAGACCCAGTACTTC.

This clonotype appeared many times. V gene TRBV3-1 combines with J gene TRBJ1-4; no firm D call. CDR3 length: 15 residues. Germline V gives CDR1 LGHDT, CDR2 YNNKEL (reference sequence). The V end lost 0 bases, the J end lost 3 bases, and 8 bases lay between the germline ends. CDR3 in DNA: TGTGCCAGCAGCCAAGAAGGTTCTGCTAATGAAAAACTGTTTTTT. Amino acid sequence: CASSQEGSANEKLFF.

The rearrangement joins TRBV3-1 to TRBJ2-3; no clear D. With 0 bases removed from V and 4 bases from J, the gap between germline ends came to 11 bases. Per germline, CDR1 LGHDT and CDR2 YNNKEL (reference sequence). This CDR3 is built from 15 residues. CDR3 in amino acids: CASSQDVATSDTQYF. The DNA of the CDR3 is TGTGCCAGCAGCCAAGATGTTGCGACATCAGATACGCAGTATTTT.

This clonotype has a count of ten or more. This rearrangement joins TRBV12-3 or TRBV12-4 to TRBJ1-6; no clear D gene. There are 15 residues in the CDR3. Trimming left V 2 bases short and J 3 bases short, with 8 bases between. The CDR3 region is CASSLQAVYNSPLHF. For the CDR3, the DNA is TGTGCCAGCAGTTTACAGGCGGTCTATAATTCACCCCTCCACTTT.

This clonotype was recorded at least ten times. The V gene is TRBV28, the J gene TRBJ2-3; no definite D call. Trimming left V 6 bases short and J 0 bases short, with 13 bases between. CDR1 MDHEN and CDR2 SYDVKM come from the germline V gene. This CDR3 spans 15 amino acids. The CDR3 nucleotides are TGTGCCAGCAGCCCACACCCACCAAGCACAGATACGCAGTATTTT. Translation: CASSPHPPSTDTQYF.

This clonotype was detected many times. The chain joins TRBV11-2 to TRBJ2-1; no definite D call. CDR3 length: 13 amino acids. Trimming took off 5 bases at V and 10 bases at J, with 15 bases between the two ends. Germline CDR1 and CDR2: SGHAT and FQNNGV. CDR3 nucleotide sequence: TGTGCCAGCAGCGTTCGAGTGCTGGAGGAGCAGTTCTTC. Its translation is CASSVRVLEEQFF.

This clonotype was detected many times. This sequence joins TRBV12-3 or TRBV12-4 and TRBJ2-2; 8 bases line up with TRBD2. Trimming removed 7 bases from V and 5 bases from J; junction bases left unmatched: 6. There are 14 residues in the CDR3. Here the CDR3 DNA reads TGTGCCAGCAAGGGCGGGAGGCTTACCGGGGAGCTGTTTTTT. Translated: CASKGGRLTGELFF.

This clonotype has only a few counts. The chain joins TRBV28 to TRBJ1-5; tentatively, D is TRBD1 (5 bases). V was cut by 7 bases and J by 3 bases, with 19 bases left in between. This CDR3 is 16 amino acids long. The germline gives CDR1 MDHEN, CDR2 SYDVKM. The CDR3 coding sequence is TGTGCCAGCATCCCGCACGGGACCGGGAACAATCAGCCCCAGCATTTT. It encodes CASIPHGTGNNQPQHF.

The gene calls are TRBV7-9 and TRBJ2-3; a weak D match, TRBD2 (6 bases). Trimming removed 3 bases from V and 5 bases from J, with 15 bases in between. Germline-derived CDR1 and CDR2 are SEHNR and FQNEAQ (reference sequence). The CDR3 consists of 15 residues. The CDR3 DNA is TGTGCCAGCAGCTTTTTGCGGGATCGCATAGATACGCAGTATTTT. It is translated as CASSFLRDRIDTQYF.

This clonotype has at least ten counts. The genes are TRBV28 and TRBJ1-6; 9 bases are shared with TRBD1. V was pared by 2 bases and J by 5 bases, with 4 bases of the junction left unmatched. CDR1 and CDR2 from the germline V gene are MDHEN and SYDVKM. The CDR3 spans 16 residues. The CDR3 DNA reads as TGTGCCAGCAGTTTACCTGACAGGGGGAATAATTCACCCCTCCACTTT. This gives the protein CASSLPDRGNNSPLHF.

This clonotype has a count of ten or more. The CDR3 region has the DNA TGTGCCAGCAGCTTAGCGCGCGGGTTCTCCTACGAGCAGTACTTC. This codes for CASSLARGFSYEQYF. J is TRBJ2-7 and V is TRBV7-9; a weak D match, TRBD2 (5 bases). From germline, CDR1 is SEHNR and CDR2 FQNEAQ (reference sequence). Trimming took 0 bases from V and 0 from J, leaving 9 bases between them. The CDR3 has 15 residues.

This clonotype was seen repeatedly, ten times or more. The V and J genes are TRBV29-1 and TRBJ2-1; no clear D. V lost 0 bases and J 5 bases, leaving 8 bases between the germline ends. The CDR3 sequence is 13 residues long. Germline V gene sequence: CDR1 SQVTM, CDR2 ANQGSEA. The CDR3, as DNA: TGCAGCGTTGAAGATCCTAGACACAATGAGCAGTTCTTC. Its translation is CSVEDPRHNEQFF.

This clonotype was detected ten times or more. V and J are TRBV2 and TRBJ2-7, with 10 bases that match TRBD1. This CDR3 region has 13 residues. J gave up 4 bases and V 8 bases, and 5 bases lay outside the gene matches. Germline V gene lookup returns CDR1 SNHLY and CDR2 FYNNEI. CDR3 nucleotides: TGTGCCAGCGGCCGGGACAGGGGTTACGAGCAGTACTTC. This gives the protein CASGRDRGYEQYF.

This clonotype was recorded many times. This chain uses TRBV18 with TRBJ2-1; D tentatively reads TRBD1 or TRBD2 (5 bases each). Trimming removed 3 bases at V and 2 bases at J, with 11 bases between. Germline CDR1 is KGHSH and CDR2 is LQKENI. This CDR3 region has 15 residues. This chain's CDR3 is CASSPGTVAYNEQFF. CDR3 coding DNA: TGTGCCAGCTCACCCGGGACCGTCGCCTACAATGAGCAGTTCTTC.

This clonotype was observed at least ten times. This chain joins TRBV29-1 and TRBJ2-1, with TRBD2 matching 7 bases. The ends lost 5 bases at V and 3 bases at J; junction bases unmatched: 7. Germline V gene data show CDR1 as SQVTM and CDR2 as ANQGSEA. The CDR3 runs 14 residues. The CDR3 spells CSVNLGGSYNEQFF. The CDR3 nucleotides are TGCAGCGTTAACTTGGGCGGGAGCTACAATGAGCAGTTCTTC.

This clonotype was seen a few times. The V and J genes are TRBV10-3 and TRBJ2-7; D may match TRBD1 or TRBD2 (5 bases each). V was shortened by 6 bases and J by 4 bases, with 7 bases between the two germline ends. The CDR3 consists of 11 residues. CDR1 is ENHRY and CDR2 is SYGVKD in the germline V gene. CDR3 DNA: TGTGCCATCAGGAGGGGATACGAGCAGTACTTC. Its translation: CAIRRGYEQYF.

At least ten counts were recorded for this clonotype. The chain joins TRBV7-9 to TRBJ2-1; tentatively, D is TRBD1 (5 bases). Germline lookup yields CDR1 SEHNR and CDR2 FQNEAQ (reference sequence). The CDR3 runs to 12 residues. With 11 bases removed from V and 5 bases from J, the gap between germline ends came to 13 bases. CDR3 region: CASSPGNNEQFF. The DNA for the CDR3 is TGTGCCTCCTCTCCAGGGAACAATGAGCAGTTCTTC.

The chain employs TRBV28 and TRBJ2-1, with 7 bases fitting TRBD2. Germline lookup yields CDR1 MDHEN and CDR2 SYDVKM. V was clipped by 5 bases and J by 8 bases; unmatched bases: 6. This CDR3 is built from 13 residues. The chain's CDR3 is CASSLRGEDEQFF. The CDR3 bases are TGTGCCAGCAGTCTTCGGGGGGAGGATGAGCAGTTCTTC.